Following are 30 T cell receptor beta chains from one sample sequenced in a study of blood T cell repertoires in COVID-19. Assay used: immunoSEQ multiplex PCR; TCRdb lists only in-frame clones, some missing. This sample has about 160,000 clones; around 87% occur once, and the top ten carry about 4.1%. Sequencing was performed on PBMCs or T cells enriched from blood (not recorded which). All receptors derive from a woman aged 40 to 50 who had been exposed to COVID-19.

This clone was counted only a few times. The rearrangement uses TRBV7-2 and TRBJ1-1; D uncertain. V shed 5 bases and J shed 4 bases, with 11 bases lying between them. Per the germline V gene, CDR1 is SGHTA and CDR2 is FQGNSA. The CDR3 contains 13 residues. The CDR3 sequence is CASSIQEGTEAFF. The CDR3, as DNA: TGTGCCAGCAGCATCCAGGAGGGCACTGAAGCTTTCTTT.

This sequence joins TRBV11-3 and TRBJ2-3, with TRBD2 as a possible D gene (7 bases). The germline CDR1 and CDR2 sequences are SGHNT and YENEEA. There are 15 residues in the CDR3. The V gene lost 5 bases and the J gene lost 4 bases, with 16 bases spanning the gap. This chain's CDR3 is CASSRRGAGADTQYF. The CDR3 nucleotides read TGTGCCAGCAGCCGACGGGGGGCAGGGGCAGATACGCAGTATTTT. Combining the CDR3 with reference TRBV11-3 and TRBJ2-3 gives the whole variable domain EAGVVQSPRYKIIEKKQPVAFWCNPISGHNTLYWYLQNLGQGPELLIRYENEEAVDDSQLPKDRFSAERLKGVDSTLKIQPAELGDSAVYLCASSRRGAGADTQYFGPGTRLTVL.

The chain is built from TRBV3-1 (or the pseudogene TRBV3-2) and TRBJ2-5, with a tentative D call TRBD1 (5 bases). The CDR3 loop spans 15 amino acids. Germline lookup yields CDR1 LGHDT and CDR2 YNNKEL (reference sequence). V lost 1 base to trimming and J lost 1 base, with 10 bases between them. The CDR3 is CASSQARGLQETQYF. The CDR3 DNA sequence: TGTGCCAGCAGCCAAGCTAGGGGTCTCCAAGAGACCCAGTACTTC.

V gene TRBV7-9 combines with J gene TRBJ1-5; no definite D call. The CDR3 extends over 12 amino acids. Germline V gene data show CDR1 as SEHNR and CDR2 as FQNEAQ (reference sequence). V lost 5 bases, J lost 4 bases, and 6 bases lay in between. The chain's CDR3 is CASSRGNQPQHF. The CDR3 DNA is TGTGCCAGCAGCCGAGGTAATCAGCCCCAGCATTTT. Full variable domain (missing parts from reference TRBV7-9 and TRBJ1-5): DTGVSQNPRHKITKRGQNVTFRCDPISEHNRLYWYRQTLGQGPEFLTYFQNEAQLEKSRLLSDRFSAERPKGSFSTLEIQRTEQGDSAMYLCASSRGNQPQHFGDGTRLSIL.

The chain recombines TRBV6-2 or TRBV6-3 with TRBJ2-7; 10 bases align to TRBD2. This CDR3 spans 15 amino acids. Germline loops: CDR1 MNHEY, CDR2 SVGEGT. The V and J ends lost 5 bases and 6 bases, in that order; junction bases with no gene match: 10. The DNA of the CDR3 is TGTGCCAGCAGTCGCGCCGCGACTAGCGGGCTCGAGCAGTACTTC. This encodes CASSRAATSGLEQYF.

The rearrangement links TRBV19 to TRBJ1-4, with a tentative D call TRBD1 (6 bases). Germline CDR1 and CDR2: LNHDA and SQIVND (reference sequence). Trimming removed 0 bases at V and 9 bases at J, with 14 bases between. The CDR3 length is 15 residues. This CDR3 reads CASSIEPGARKKLFF. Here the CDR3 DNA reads TGTGCCAGTAGTATAGAGCCAGGGGCACGCAAAAAACTGTTTTTT.

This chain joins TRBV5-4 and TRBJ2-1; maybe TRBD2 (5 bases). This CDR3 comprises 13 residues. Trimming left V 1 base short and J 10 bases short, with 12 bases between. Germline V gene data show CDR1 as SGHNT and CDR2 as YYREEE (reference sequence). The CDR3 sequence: CASSLFGQREQFF. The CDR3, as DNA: TGTGCCAGCAGCTTGTTCGGGCAGCGGGAGCAGTTCTTC.

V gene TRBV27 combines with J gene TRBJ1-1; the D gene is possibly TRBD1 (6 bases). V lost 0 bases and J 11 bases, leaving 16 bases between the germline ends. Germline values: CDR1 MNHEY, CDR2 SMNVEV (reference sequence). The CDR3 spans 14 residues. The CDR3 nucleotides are TGTGCCAGCAGTTTATCTTGGCGGGGGCTAGAGGCTTTCTTT. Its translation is CASSLSWRGLEAFF.

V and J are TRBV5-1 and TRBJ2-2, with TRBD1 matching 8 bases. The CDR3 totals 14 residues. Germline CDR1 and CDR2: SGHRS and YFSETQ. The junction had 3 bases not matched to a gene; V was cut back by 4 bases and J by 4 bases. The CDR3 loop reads CASSLTGVTGELFF. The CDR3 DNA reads TGCGCCAGCAGCCTGACAGGGGTCACCGGGGAGCTGTTTTTT.

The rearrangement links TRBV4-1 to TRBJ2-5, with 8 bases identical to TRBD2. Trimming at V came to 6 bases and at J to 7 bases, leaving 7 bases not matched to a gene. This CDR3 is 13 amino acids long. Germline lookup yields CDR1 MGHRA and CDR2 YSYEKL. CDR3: CASRQTSAGTQYF. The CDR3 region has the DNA TGCGCCAGCAGACAGACTAGCGCTGGGACCCAGTACTTC.

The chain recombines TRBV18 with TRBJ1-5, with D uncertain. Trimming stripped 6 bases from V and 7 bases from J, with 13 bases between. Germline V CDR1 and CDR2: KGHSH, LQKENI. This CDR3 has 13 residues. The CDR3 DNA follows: TGTGCCAGCTCCCTACGTGAGGAGCAGCCCCAGCATTTT. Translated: CASSLREEQPQHF.

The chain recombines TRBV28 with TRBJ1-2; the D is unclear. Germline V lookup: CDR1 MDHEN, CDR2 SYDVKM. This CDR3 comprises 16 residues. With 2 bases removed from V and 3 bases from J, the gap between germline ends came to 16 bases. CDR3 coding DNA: TGTGCCAGCAGTTTAATCAGTCCAGGTGACCACTATGGCTACACCTTC. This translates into CASSLISPGDHYGYTF.

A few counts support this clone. The chain's CDR3 is CASSLARPGTQYF. The DNA of the CDR3 is TGTGCCAGCAGTTTAGCGCGTCCGGGTACGCAGTATTTT. The V gene is TRBV12-3 or TRBV12-4, the J gene TRBJ2-3; D is undetermined. Deletions cut 0 bases from V and 8 bases from J, with 9 bases between. The CDR3 spans 13 residues.

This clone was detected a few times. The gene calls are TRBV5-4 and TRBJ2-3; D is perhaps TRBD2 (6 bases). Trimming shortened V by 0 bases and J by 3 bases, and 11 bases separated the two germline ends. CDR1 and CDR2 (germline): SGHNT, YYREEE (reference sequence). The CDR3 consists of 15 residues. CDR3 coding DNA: TGTGCCAGCAGCTTGGTTCGGGAGTGGACAGATACGCAGTATTTT. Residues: CASSLVREWTDTQYF.

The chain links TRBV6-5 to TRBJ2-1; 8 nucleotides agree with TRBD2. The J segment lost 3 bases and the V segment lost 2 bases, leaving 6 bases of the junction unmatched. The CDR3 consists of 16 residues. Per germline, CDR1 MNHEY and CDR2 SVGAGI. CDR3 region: CASSYRGGGNYNEQFF. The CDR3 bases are TGTGCCAGCAGTTACCGGGGCGGGGGGAACTACAATGAGCAGTTCTTC.

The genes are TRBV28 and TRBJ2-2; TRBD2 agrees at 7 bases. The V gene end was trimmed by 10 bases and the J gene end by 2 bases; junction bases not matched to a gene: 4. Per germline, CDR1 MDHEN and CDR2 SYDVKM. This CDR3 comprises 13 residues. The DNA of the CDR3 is TGTGCCATCGAGCGGGATAACACCGGGGAGCTGTTTTTT. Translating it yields CAIERDNTGELFF.

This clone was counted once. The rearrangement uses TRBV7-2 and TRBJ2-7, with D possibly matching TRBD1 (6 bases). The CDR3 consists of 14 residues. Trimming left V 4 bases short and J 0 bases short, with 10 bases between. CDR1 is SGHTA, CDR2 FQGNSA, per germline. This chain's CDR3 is CASSYRTDSYEQYF. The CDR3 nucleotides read TGTGCCAGCAGCTACCGGACAGACTCCTACGAGCAGTACTTC.

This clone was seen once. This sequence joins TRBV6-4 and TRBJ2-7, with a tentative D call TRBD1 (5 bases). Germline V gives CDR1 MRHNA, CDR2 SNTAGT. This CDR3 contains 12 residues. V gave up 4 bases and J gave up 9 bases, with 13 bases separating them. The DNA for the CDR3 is TGTGCCAGCAGTGGTCCCGACAGAGTGCAGTACTTC. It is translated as CASSGPDRVQYF.

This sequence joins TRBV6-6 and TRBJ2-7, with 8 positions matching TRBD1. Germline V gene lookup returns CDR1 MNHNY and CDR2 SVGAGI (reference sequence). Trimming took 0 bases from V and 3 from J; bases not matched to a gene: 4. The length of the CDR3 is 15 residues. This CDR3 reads CASSYSLQGDYEQYF. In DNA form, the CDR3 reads TGTGCCAGCAGTTACTCGCTACAGGGGGACTACGAGCAGTACTTC.

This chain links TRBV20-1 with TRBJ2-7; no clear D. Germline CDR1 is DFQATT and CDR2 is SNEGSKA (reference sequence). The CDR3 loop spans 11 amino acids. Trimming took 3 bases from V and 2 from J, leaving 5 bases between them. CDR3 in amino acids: CSARRAYEQYF. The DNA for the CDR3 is TGCAGTGCTAGGAGAGCCTACGAGCAGTACTTC.

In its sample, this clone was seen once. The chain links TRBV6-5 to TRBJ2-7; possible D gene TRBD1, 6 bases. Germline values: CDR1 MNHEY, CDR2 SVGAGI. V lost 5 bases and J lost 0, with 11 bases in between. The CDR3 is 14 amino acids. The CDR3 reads CASSLSGHSYEQYF. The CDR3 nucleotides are TGTGCCAGCAGTCTTTCGGGACACTCCTACGAGCAGTACTTC.

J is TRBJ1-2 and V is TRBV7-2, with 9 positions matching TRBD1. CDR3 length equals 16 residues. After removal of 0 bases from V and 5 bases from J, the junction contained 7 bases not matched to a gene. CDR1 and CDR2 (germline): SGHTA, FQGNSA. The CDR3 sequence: CASSLAFFGQGYGYTF. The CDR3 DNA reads TGTGCCAGCAGCTTAGCGTTCTTCGGACAGGGGTATGGCTACACCTTC.

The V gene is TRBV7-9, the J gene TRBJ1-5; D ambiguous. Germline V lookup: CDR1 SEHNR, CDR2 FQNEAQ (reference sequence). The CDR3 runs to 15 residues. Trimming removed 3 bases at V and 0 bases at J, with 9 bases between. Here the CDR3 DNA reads TGTGCCAGCAGCTTGGAGGGAGCTAGCAATCAGCCCCAGCATTTT. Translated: CASSLEGASNQPQHF. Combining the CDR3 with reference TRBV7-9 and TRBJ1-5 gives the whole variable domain DTGVSQNPRHKITKRGQNVTFRCDPISEHNRLYWYRQTLGQGPEFLTYFQNEAQLEKSRLLSDRFSAERPKGSFSTLEIQRTEQGDSAMYLCASSLEGASNQPQHFGDGTRLSIL.

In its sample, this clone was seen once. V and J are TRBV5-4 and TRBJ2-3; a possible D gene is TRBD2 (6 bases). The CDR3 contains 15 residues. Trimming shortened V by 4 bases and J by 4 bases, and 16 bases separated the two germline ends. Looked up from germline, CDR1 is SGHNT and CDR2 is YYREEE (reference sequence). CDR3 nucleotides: TGTGCCAGCAGCCTATCGACTAGAGGCGCAGATACGCAGTATTTT. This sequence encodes CASSLSTRGADTQYF.

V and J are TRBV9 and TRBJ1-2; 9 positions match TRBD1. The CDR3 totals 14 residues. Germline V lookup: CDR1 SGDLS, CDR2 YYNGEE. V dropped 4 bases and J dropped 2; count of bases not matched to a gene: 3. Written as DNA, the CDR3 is TGTGCCAGCAGCTCAGGACAGGGGAACTATGGCTACACCTTC. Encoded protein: CASSSGQGNYGYTF.

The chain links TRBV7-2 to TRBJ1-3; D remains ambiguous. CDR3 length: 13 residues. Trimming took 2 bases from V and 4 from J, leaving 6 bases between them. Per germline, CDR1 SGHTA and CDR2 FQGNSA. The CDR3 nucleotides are TGTGCCAGCAGCTTATTTGAGGGAAACACCATATATTTT. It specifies CASSLFEGNTIYF.

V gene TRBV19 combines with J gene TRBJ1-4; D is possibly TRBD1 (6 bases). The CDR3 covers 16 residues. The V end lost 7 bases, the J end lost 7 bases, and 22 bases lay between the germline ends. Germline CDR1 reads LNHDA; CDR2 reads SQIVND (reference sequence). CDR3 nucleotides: TGTGCCAGTAAAGGGGGAGTGGGAAAGGGCAGTGAAAAACTGTTTTTT. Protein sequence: CASKGGVGKGSEKLFF.

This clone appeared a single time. CDR3 in DNA: TGCGCCAGCAGCCAAGATTGGTTCGGGAACACTGAAGCTTTCTTT. This codes for CASSQDWFGNTEAFF. The chain carries TRBV4-1 and TRBJ1-1; D is undetermined. V lost 0 bases to trimming and J lost 1 base, with 9 bases between them. The CDR3 length is 15 residues. Germline V lookup: CDR1 MGHRA, CDR2 YSYEKL.

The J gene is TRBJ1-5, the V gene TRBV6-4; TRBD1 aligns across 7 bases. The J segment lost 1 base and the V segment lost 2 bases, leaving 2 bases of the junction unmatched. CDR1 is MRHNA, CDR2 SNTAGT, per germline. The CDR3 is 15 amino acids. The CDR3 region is CASSDRGQSNQPQHF. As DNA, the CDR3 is TGTGCCAGCAGTGACCGGGGACAGAGCAATCAGCCCCAGCATTTT.

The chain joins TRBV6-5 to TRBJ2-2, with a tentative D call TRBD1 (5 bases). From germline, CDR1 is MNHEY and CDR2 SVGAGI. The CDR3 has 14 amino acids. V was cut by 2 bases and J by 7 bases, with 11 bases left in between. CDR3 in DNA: TGTGCCAGCAGTTACGCGCAGGGCGGCGGGGAGCTGTTTTTT. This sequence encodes CASSYAQGGGELFF.